The following is a T cell receptor beta chain sequence with its context. TCRdb re-called the RT-PCR reads through MiXCR, storing one row per CDR3 protein. The sample has roughly 180,000 distinct CDR3 sequences, roughly 40% seen once. These data come from a study of patients and donors after allogeneic stem cell transplantation. V lost 1 base to trimming and J lost 5 bases; unmatched junction nucleotides: 4. Germline CDR1 is KGHSH and CDR2 is LQKENI. The CDR3 is 15 amino acids. The specimen was blood, either unsorted or a sorted T cell fraction (not recorded which). The rearrangement uses TRBV18 and TRBJ2-1; 8 positions agree with TRBD2. This TCR was sampled from a human donor who was either an allogeneic HSCT recipient or a stem cell or donor lymphocyte infusion donor (not recorded which). It is not recorded whose cells these are; they may come from a transplant donor. CDR3 loop: CASSPQRELNNEQFF. The CDR3 bases are TGTGCCAGCTCACCACAGCGGGAGCTCAACAATGAGCAGTTCTTC.